Below, one T cell receptor (beta chain) is given with its context. Its antigen remains unidentified. This CDR3 region has 16 residues. Germline loops: CDR1 MNHEY, CDR2 SVGEGT. The V end lost 8 bases, the J end lost 0 bases, and 19 bases lay between the germline ends. These data originate in a study of T cells after yellow fever vaccination. Broader study findings: Booster samples showed a return of most primary-vaccination clones (almost 97% CD4, approximately 90% CD8). FACS-sorted repertoires might harbor abundant contaminating clonotypes from the bulk population.

For TCR, cDNA came from 5'RACE template switching, which added a universal primer site and UMIs. One entry per CDR3 protein, called by TCRdb with MiXCR from the 5' RACE reads. The profile shows hundreds of thousands of distinct CDR3 sequences, 15% to 20% of them singletons. The receptor's source is a young man who received the YFV17D yellow fever vaccine. V usage is TRBV6-2 or TRBV6-3 and J usage is TRBJ1-1; D unclear. The sample was PBMCs, taken before the yellow fever booster vaccination. The CDR3 here is CASRPDYSHMNTEAFF. CDR3 DNA sequence: TGTGCCAGCCGTCCCGACTACAGTCACATGAACACTGAAGCTTTCTTT.